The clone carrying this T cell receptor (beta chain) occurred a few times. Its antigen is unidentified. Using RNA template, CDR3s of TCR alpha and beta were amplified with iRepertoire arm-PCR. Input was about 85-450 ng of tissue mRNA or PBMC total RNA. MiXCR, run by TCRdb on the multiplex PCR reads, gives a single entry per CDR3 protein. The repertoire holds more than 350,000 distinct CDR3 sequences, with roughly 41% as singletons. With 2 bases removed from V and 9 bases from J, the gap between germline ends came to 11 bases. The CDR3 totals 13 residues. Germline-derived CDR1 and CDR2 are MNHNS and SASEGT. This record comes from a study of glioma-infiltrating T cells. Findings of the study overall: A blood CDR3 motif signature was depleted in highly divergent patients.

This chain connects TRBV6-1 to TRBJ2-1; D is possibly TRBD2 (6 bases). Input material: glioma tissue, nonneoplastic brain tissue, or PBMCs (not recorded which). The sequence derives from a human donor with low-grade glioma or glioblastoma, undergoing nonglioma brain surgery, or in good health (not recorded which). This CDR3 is CASSEWAAGEQFF. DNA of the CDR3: TGTGCCAGCAGTGAATGGGCAGCGGGTGAGCAGTTCTTC.